Following are 24 T cell receptor beta chains from one sample sequenced in a study of post-analysis software for immune sequencing data. No cognate antigen is known for these TCRs. The library was made from cDNA and included unique molecular identifiers. TCRdb re-called the PCR reads with MiXCR, one entry per CDR3 protein. The sample holds about 540,000 distinct CDR3 sequences, approximately 31% seen once. Broader study findings: TRBV5-6, TRBV5-1 and TRBV20-1 belonged to a set of about 5 TRBV segments that were more frequent in patients than controls.

Sequencing was performed on blood. All receptors come from a girl aged 2-17 years with multiple sclerosis.

The CDR3 DNA is TGTGCCAGCAGAAACTCTGGGACCCAGTACTTC. Encoded protein: CASRNSGTQYF. The chain uses TRBV12-3 or TRBV12-4 and TRBJ2-5; no clear D. The CDR3 is 11 amino acids. V shed 6 bases and J shed 7 bases, with 9 bases lying between them.

The chain combines TRBV6-5 with TRBJ2-2, with 8 bases aligning to TRBD2. Germline V gene lookup returns CDR1 MNHEY and CDR2 SVGAGI. The CDR3 runs 17 residues. Trimming removed 0 bases from V and 6 bases from J; junction bases left unmatched: 9. Here the CDR3 reads CASSYSSGGASPGELFF. CDR3 DNA: TGTGCCAGCAGTTACTCATCGGGGGGGGCGTCCCCCGGGGAGCTGTTTTTT.

This clonotype showed up just a few times. This chain uses TRBV12-3 or TRBV12-4 with TRBJ1-1; D call uncertain. This CDR3 spans 13 amino acids. The V end was cut by 6 bases, the J end by 8 bases, with 16 bases between. CDR3 DNA: TGTGCCAGCAGCAAAACGAATCGGGAGGAAGCTTTCTTT. This encodes CASSKTNREEAFF.

As regards this clonotype: One junction end disagrees with the germline gene, perhaps due to a read error. The chain is built from TRBV7-2 and TRBJ2-1, with 8 nucleotides matching TRBD2. The CDR3 contains 16 residues. The germline V gene encodes CDR1 SGHTA and CDR2 FQGNSA. The CDR3 bases are TGTGCCAGCAGCTTAGATTATGATAGCGGGGTCGATGAGCGGTTCTTC. This encodes CASSLDYDSGVDERFF.

The rearrangement uses TRBV20-1 and TRBJ2-3, with D perhaps matching TRBD2 (6 bases). The CDR3 runs 14 residues. The V end lost 5 bases, the J end lost 1 base, and 13 bases lay between the germline ends. Germline V lookup: CDR1 DFQATT, CDR2 SNEGSKA (reference sequence). Written as DNA, the CDR3 is TGCAGTGCTCCGACTAGTGGGGGCACAGATACGCAGTATTTT. The encoded protein is CSAPTSGGTDTQYF.

In this sample, this clonotype turned up once. J is TRBJ2-1 and V is TRBV6-6; 8 bases match TRBD1. This CDR3 has 15 amino acids. Looked up from germline, CDR1 is MNHNY and CDR2 is SVGAGI (reference sequence). V shed 7 bases, J shed 6 bases, and the junction held 11 bases outside the gene matches. The CDR3 DNA is TGTGCCAGCATCGGACTCGGACAGGGCGGCAATGAGCAGTTCTTC. Translating it yields CASIGLGQGGNEQFF.

The chain carries TRBV6-2 or TRBV6-3 and TRBJ1-5; D uncertain. The germline V gene has CDR1 MNHEY and CDR2 SVGEGT. V lost 4 bases, J lost 6 bases, and 16 bases lay in between. The CDR3 is 15 amino acids. CDR3 region: CASSSYRGLGQPQHF. CDR3 DNA sequence: TGTGCCAGCAGTTCCTATCGGGGATTGGGTCAGCCCCAGCATTTT.

The chain combines TRBV20-1 with TRBJ2-1; TRBD1 aligns across 8 bases. Trimming took 6 bases from V and 4 from J; bases not matched to a gene: 20. Looked up from germline, CDR1 is DFQATT and CDR2 is SNEGSKA (reference sequence). This CDR3 is 18 amino acids long. DNA for the CDR3: TGCAGTGCCAATCACCACCGGGACACAGGGGGAATGTACAATGAGCAGTTCTTC. Protein product: CSANHHRDTGGMYNEQFF.

This chain uses TRBV20-1 with TRBJ1-1, with TRBD1 as a possible D gene (6 bases). The V gene lost 6 bases and the J gene lost 6 bases, with 17 bases spanning the gap. The CDR3 loop spans 13 amino acids. CDR1 DFQATT and CDR2 SNEGSKA come from the germline V gene (reference sequence). CDR3 protein: CSAHYRDAPEAFF. The CDR3 DNA is TGCAGTGCCCACTACAGGGATGCCCCTGAAGCTTTCTTT.

This clonotype appeared a few times. The chain recombines TRBV5-1 with TRBJ2-7, with D possibly being TRBD1 (6 bases). The CDR3 extends over 15 amino acids. Germline lookup yields CDR1 SGHRS and CDR2 YFSETQ. The ends were cut back, 0 bases at V and 2 bases at J, with 12 bases in the middle. CDR3 region: CASSLEPGAPYEQYF. The CDR3 DNA reads TGCGCCAGCAGCTTGGAGCCAGGGGCCCCCTACGAGCAGTACTTC.

The table lists this clonotype with a few counts. The chain's CDR3 is CASSSSGTEKKLFF. CDR3 coding DNA: TGTGCCAGCAGCTCATCCGGGACAGAAAAGAAACTGTTTTTT. The chain combines TRBV11-2 with TRBJ1-4, with 7 bases aligning to TRBD1. The CDR3 consists of 14 residues. V trimming: 4 bases; J trimming: 11 bases; junction bases outside the gene matches: 10. CDR1 and CDR2 (germline): SGHAT, FQNNGV.

Regarding this clonotype: Germline is not matched at one junction end, which may reflect a read error. This chain uses TRBV5-1 with TRBJ2-6; D possibly corresponds to TRBD1 (5 bases). Germline V gene lookup returns CDR1 SGHRS and CDR2 YFSETQ. The CDR3 is 15 amino acids. The CDR3 sequence is CASQQATSGANVRTF. In nucleotides, the CDR3 is TGCGCCAGCCAACAGGCGACCTCTGGGGCCAACGTCCGGACTTTC.

The chain has TRBV4-1 and TRBJ2-7, with 9 bases aligning to TRBD1. Losses at the gene ends were 1 base for V and 0 bases for J; bases not matched to a gene: 4. This CDR3 is built from 16 residues. The V gene's germline CDR1 is MGHRA and CDR2 YSYEKL. Here the CDR3 reads CASSQGPGQGSYEQYF. In nucleotides, the CDR3 is TGCGCCAGCAGCCAAGGGCCGGGACAGGGCTCCTACGAGCAGTACTTC.

This clonotype has more than one count but fewer than ten. The rearrangement links TRBV6-2 or TRBV6-3 to TRBJ1-2, with D possibly matching TRBD1 (5 bases). The CDR3 totals 17 residues. Germline V gene lookup returns CDR1 MNHEY and CDR2 SVGEGT. Trimming removed 7 bases at V and 2 bases at J, with 23 bases between. The DNA for the CDR3 is TGTGCCAGCACCCGGGACGGTGCTATGGCTGGGAACTATGGCTACACCTTC. Translated, it gives CASTRDGAMAGNYGYTF.

This clonotype was counted many times. The chain carries TRBV25-1 and TRBJ2-5; maybe TRBD2 (6 bases). Germline CDR1 and CDR2: MGHDK and SYGVNS. Trimming left V 3 bases short and J 1 base short, with 6 bases between. The CDR3 totals 13 residues. The CDR3 protein is CASSEGGQETQYF. The CDR3 DNA is TGTGCCAGCAGTGAGGGGGGCCAAGAGACCCAGTACTTC. Variable domain in full (rest from reference TRBV25-1 and TRBJ2-5): EADIYQTPRYLVIGTGKKITLECSQTMGHDKMYWYQQDPGMELHLIHYSYGVNSTEKGDLSSESTVSRIRTEHFPLTLESARPSHTSQYLCASSEGGQETQYFGPGTRLLVL.

This rearrangement joins TRBV9 to TRBJ2-5; D unclear. This CDR3 is 13 amino acids long. Trimming left V 0 bases short and J 11 bases short, with 14 bases between. Germline lookup yields CDR1 SGDLS and CDR2 YYNGEE. CDR3 loop: CASSVGPEGEQYF. In DNA, the CDR3 is TGTGCCAGCAGCGTAGGCCCAGAAGGAGAGCAGTACTTC.

The CDR3 here is CASSPLGTGDHEQYF. The CDR3 DNA reads as TGTGCCAGCTCACCCCTCGGGACAGGGGACCACGAGCAGTACTTC. The chain joins TRBV18 to TRBJ2-5, with 10 positions matching TRBD1. The DNA end is a closer match to TRBJ2-7, so the J assignment may be wrong. The CDR3 is 15 amino acids. Germline loops: CDR1 KGHSH, CDR2 LQKENI.

The chain employs TRBV4-2 and TRBJ2-3, with a possible D match to TRBD1 (6 bases). The CDR3 contains 14 residues. Germline V gene data show CDR1 as LGHNA and CDR2 as YNFKEQ. Between the trimmed V and J ends, which lost 4 bases and 5 bases, there was a span of 13 bases. The CDR3 spells CASSPTEGGDTQYF. The CDR3, as DNA: TGTGCCAGCAGCCCTACCGAAGGGGGAGATACGCAGTATTTT.

This clonotype was detected a few times. The rearrangement uses TRBV6-5 and TRBJ2-7, with 8 bases matching TRBD1. The J call may be wrong; the DNA end is better matched by TRBJ2-5. Looked up from germline, CDR1 is MNHEY and CDR2 is SVGAGI. The CDR3 contains 15 residues. Here the CDR3 reads CASSSRTGPGETQYF. The CDR3 nucleotides are TGTGCCAGCAGTTCAAGGACAGGGCCGGGGGAGACCCAGTACTTC.

The chain joins TRBV3-1 to TRBJ2-5; D may correspond to TRBD1 or TRBD2 (5 bases each). V was cut by 4 bases and J by 5 bases, with 20 bases left in between. The CDR3 has 16 amino acids. Germline assignment: CDR1 LGHDT and CDR2 YNNKEL (reference sequence). CDR3 sequence: CASSPQPGRQGETQYF. CDR3 sequence (DNA): TGTGCCAGCAGCCCCCAACCGGGACGCCAAGGGGAGACCCAGTACTTC.

This clonotype was seen repeatedly, ten times or more. The V gene is TRBV29-1, the J gene TRBJ2-7, with D tentatively TRBD2 (5 bases). Trimming took off 0 bases at V and 0 bases at J, with 6 bases between the two ends. The germline V gene has CDR1 SQVTM and CDR2 ANQGSEA. The CDR3 contains 13 residues. CDR3 amino acids: CSVEDEGSYEQYF. The CDR3 DNA is TGCAGCGTTGAAGATGAGGGCTCCTACGAGCAGTACTTC.

This clonotype has a handful of counts. CDR3 nucleotide sequence: TGTGCCAGCAGGGTTTTAGTTAACAATGAGCAGTTCTTC. It codes for CASRVLVNNEQFF. The rearrangement joins TRBV6-5 to TRBJ2-1; no clear D. The CDR3 runs to 13 residues. V was trimmed by 6 bases and J by 5 bases, leaving 11 bases between them. Germline assignment: CDR1 MNHEY and CDR2 SVGAGI.

V usage is TRBV5-1 and J usage is TRBJ1-2, with D perhaps matching TRBD1 (5 bases). The germline V gene has CDR1 SGHRS and CDR2 YFSETQ. The CDR3 spans 17 residues. V lost 0 bases and J lost 1, with 16 bases in between. For the CDR3, the DNA is TGCGCCAGCAGCTTGGGGGTGCGGGGACTCCTTAACTATGGCTACACCTTC. This codes for CASSLGVRGLLNYGYTF.

This clonotype was detected a few times. This chain uses TRBV7-9 with TRBJ1-1, with no clear D. CDR1 and CDR2 (germline): SEHNR, FQNEAQ (reference sequence). The V and J ends lost 0 bases and 7 bases respectively, with 9 bases between them. The CDR3 sequence is 13 residues long. As DNA, the CDR3 is TGTGCCAGCAGCTTAGCGAACGTCATTGAAGCTTTCTTT. Its translation: CASSLANVIEAFF.